Listed here are 27 T cell receptor beta chains from one sample, sequenced in a study of T cells in Graves' hyperthyroidism and ophthalmopathy (dated by TCRdb to the late 2010s). The library was generated by multiplex PCR. TCRdb records Illumina HiSeq 2000 as the sequencer. Amplification of TCR beta CDR3 regions was carried out from RNA transcripts. The TCR CDR3 was subjected to a first round of RT-PCR using the HTBI primer set and the Qiagen OneStep RT-PCR kit. TCRdb's own reprocessing of the public reads used fastp at Q25 and MiXCR and kept productive beta chains. Each CDR3 protein appears once, grouped with its most common genes and DNA. In all, the sample holds 600,000 to 900,000 distinct CDR3 sequences, and over 15% of those were seen once. The top ten clones comprise under 9.5% of the sample. Sequencing used blood. The receptor set was obtained from a man younger than 35 with Graves' hyperthyroidism.

The chain links TRBV19 to TRBJ1-1; D call uncertain. The ends were cut back, 1 base at V and 0 bases at J, with 12 bases in the middle. The CDR3 spans 16 residues. Germline lookup yields CDR1 LNHDA and CDR2 SQIVND (reference sequence). This chain's CDR3 is CASSIGNPRMNTEAFF. The CDR3 nucleotides read TGTGCCAGTAGTATAGGGAACCCAAGGATGAACACTGAAGCTTTCTTT.

A few counts support this clonotype. The V gene is TRBV4-1, the J gene TRBJ1-1; TRBD1 is a possible D gene (5 bases). The V and J ends lost 5 bases and 7 bases respectively, with 8 bases between them. The CDR3 runs to 11 residues. The germline V gene encodes CDR1 MGHRA and CDR2 YSYEKL. CDR3 residues: CASSVQGEAFF. CDR3 DNA sequence: TGCGCCAGCAGCGTTCAGGGTGAAGCTTTCTTT.

This clonotype has just a few counts. The CDR3 sequence: CASTRDRGGYTEAFF. In DNA form, the CDR3 reads TGTGCCAGCACCCGGGACAGGGGAGGGTACACTGAAGCTTTCTTT. The chain has TRBV6-1 and TRBJ1-1, with 10 bases lining up with TRBD1. The CDR3 contains 15 residues. Germline CDR1 reads MNHNS; CDR2 reads SASEGT. With 7 bases clipped from V and 3 bases from J, the junction kept 8 bases outside the gene matches.

The chain couples TRBV3-1 to TRBJ2-5; unclear D gene. The CDR3 is 15 amino acids. CDR1 is LGHDT, CDR2 YNNKEL, per germline (reference sequence). Trimming left V 1 base short and J 2 bases short, with 11 bases between. In DNA form, the CDR3 reads TGTGCCAGCAGCCAAGGAGTCTACTTACAAGAGACCCAGTACTTC. Protein: CASSQGVYLQETQYF.

The chain uses TRBV5-4 and TRBJ2-1; D call uncertain. CDR1 and CDR2 (germline): SGHNT, YYREEE (reference sequence). V lost 4 bases to trimming and J lost 4 bases, with 18 bases between them. The CDR3 has 16 residues. The CDR3 DNA reads TGTGCCAGCAGCCTCCCGGTAGGTTCTACATACAATGAGCAGTTCTTC. Its translation: CASSLPVGSTYNEQFF.

The chain links TRBV12-3 or TRBV12-4 to TRBJ2-1, with a weak D call TRBD1 (6 bases). Trimming stripped 2 bases from V and 6 bases from J, with 11 bases between. The CDR3 is 14 amino acids. CDR3: CASSLRQVFNEQFF. CDR3 sequence (DNA): TGTGCCAGCAGTTTAAGACAGGTATTCAATGAGCAGTTCTTC.

There are many counts of this clonotype. The V call is TRBV28, the J call TRBJ1-2; a possible D gene is TRBD1 (5 bases). With 3 bases removed from V and 8 bases from J, the gap between germline ends came to 25 bases. The CDR3 covers 17 residues. CDR1 MDHEN and CDR2 SYDVKM come from the germline V gene. The DNA for the CDR3 is TGTGCCAGCAGTTTTGGAGGCCCTCGGGACCCCTCGTCGGGCTACACCTTC. Residues: CASSFGGPRDPSSGYTF.

V usage is TRBV6-8 and J usage is TRBJ2-3; 7 nucleotides align to TRBD1. V was pared by 2 bases and J by 2 bases, with 4 bases of the junction left unmatched. CDR3 length: 15 amino acids. Germline V gene sequence: CDR1 MNHGY, CDR2 SAAAGT. The CDR3, as DNA: TGTGCCAGCAGTTACGGAGACAGGGACACAGATACGCAGTATTTT. It codes for CASSYGDRDTDTQYF.

There are a few counts of this clonotype. The gene calls are TRBV5-1 and TRBJ2-1, with TRBD2 identical over 9 bases. The CDR3 totals 15 residues. The V gene's germline CDR1 is SGHRS and CDR2 YFSETQ. Trimming removed 4 bases from V and 4 bases from J; junction bases left unmatched: 6. CDR3: CASSQAGGPYNEQFF. CDR3 coding DNA: TGCGCCAGCAGCCAGGCGGGAGGGCCATACAATGAGCAGTTCTTC.

This clonotype was observed a handful of times. Sequence at one end of the junction differs from germline and may be a read error. This sequence joins TRBV6-1 and TRBJ2-1; 7 bases are shared with TRBD2. CDR3 length: 15 residues. In germline, CDR1 is MNHNS, CDR2 SASEGT. The CDR3 reads CASSELGQGGNEQFF. The CDR3 region has the DNA TGTGCCAGTAGTGAGCTTGGTCAGGGAGGGAATGAGCAGTTCTTC.

This clonotype appeared many times. The rearrangement links TRBV11-3 to TRBJ2-1; 10 bases line up with TRBD2. J gave up 3 bases and V 8 bases, and 10 bases lay outside the gene matches. In germline, CDR1 is SGHNT, CDR2 YENEEA. The CDR3 sequence is 16 residues long. The DNA for the CDR3 is TGTGCCAGCGGAGCTCTCGGGACTAGCGTCTACAATGAGCAGTTCTTC. The encoded protein is CASGALGTSVYNEQFF.

The chain is built from TRBV6-2 or TRBV6-3 and TRBJ1-5; TRBD1 is a possible D gene (6 bases). This CDR3 spans 16 amino acids. Germline CDR1 MNHEY, CDR2 SVGEGT. V was trimmed by 4 bases and J by 3 bases, leaving 16 bases between them. CDR3 sequence reads: CASSLTGGNFNQPQHF. CDR3 nucleotide sequence: TGTGCCAGCAGTTTGACAGGCGGAAATTTCAATCAGCCCCAGCATTTT.

With respect to this clonotype: Relative to the germline gene, one junction end is altered; a read error may explain this. The rearrangement links TRBV24-1 to TRBJ2-2, with a possible D match to TRBD2 (5 bases). The V gene's germline CDR1 is KGHDR and CDR2 SFDVKD. The CDR3 covers 14 residues. The CDR3 region is CATSDLASPGELLF. For the CDR3, the DNA is TGTGCCACCAGTGATTTGGCCTCTCCCGGGGAGCTGCTTTTT.

About this clonotype: A single base separates this from a much larger clone, so it may be a read error. The chain employs TRBV3-1 and TRBJ1-5; D ambiguous. Trimming took off 2 bases at V and 9 bases at J, with 11 bases between the two ends. Germline V CDR1 and CDR2: LGHDT, YNNKEL (reference sequence). The CDR3 has 13 amino acids. The CDR3 DNA follows: TGTGCCAGCAGCCAAACGTCCGGTCGGCCCCAGCATTTT. This encodes CASSQTSGRPQHF.

This clonotype was counted a few times. The gene calls are TRBV24-1 and TRBJ2-5; D not resolved. The CDR3 length is 16 residues. The germline V gene has CDR1 KGHDR and CDR2 SFDVKD. V was clipped by 3 bases and J by 2 bases, with 15 bases between them. DNA of the CDR3: TGTGCCACCAGTGATCCCCATAGTAGGGCACAAGAGACCCAGTACTTC. Its translation is CATSDPHSRAQETQYF.

This clonotype was detected ten times or more. The V gene is TRBV7-9, the J gene TRBJ2-1, with D uncertain. Germline lookup yields CDR1 SEHNR and CDR2 FQNEAQ (reference sequence). The CDR3 contains 11 residues. Trimming left V 5 bases short and J 4 bases short, with 3 bases between. The CDR3 protein is CASSPYNEQFF. CDR3 sequence (DNA): TGTGCCAGCAGCCCTTACAATGAGCAGTTCTTC. The full variable domain, completed using reference TRBV7-9 and TRBJ2-1, is DTGVSQNPRHKITKRGQNVTFRCDPISEHNRLYWYRQTLGQGPEFLTYFQNEAQLEKSRLLSDRFSAERPKGSFSTLEIQRTEQGDSAMYLCASSPYNEQFFGPGTRLTVL.

This clonotype was seen ten or more times. This chain joins TRBV27 and TRBJ2-1; D may be TRBD2 (6 bases). Between the trimmed V and J ends, which lost 2 bases and 0 bases, there was a span of 20 bases. The germline CDR1 and CDR2 sequences are MNHEY and SMNVEV (reference sequence). This CDR3 is built from 19 residues. CDR3 nucleotide sequence: TGTGCCAGCAGTTTAGAGGTACCGGGAGCAATTGGCTCCTACAATGAGCAGTTCTTC. Its protein is CASSLEVPGAIGSYNEQFF.

Details on this clonotype: This may be a read error, as it is one base from a much larger clone. The rearrangement links TRBV5-1 to TRBJ1-1; no reliable D call. From germline, CDR1 is SGHRS and CDR2 YFSETQ. The CDR3 is 18 amino acids. The V and J ends lost 1 base and 3 bases respectively, with 22 bases between them. The CDR3 DNA is TGCGCCAGCAGCTTGAAAGGAGCGATACGAAGGAGGGACACTGAAGCTTTCTTT. As protein: CASSLKGAIRRRDTEAFF.

This clonotype was counted between two and nine times. The rearrangement uses TRBV10-3 and TRBJ2-1, with 7 bases lining up with TRBD2. The CDR3 runs to 18 residues. CDR1 and CDR2 (germline): ENHRY, SYGVKD. The J segment lost 9 bases and the V segment lost 0 bases, leaving 17 bases of the junction unmatched. CDR3 residues: CAISESQPIRDWGGEQFF. Here the CDR3 DNA reads TGTGCCATCAGTGAGTCTCAACCGATACGGGACTGGGGGGGTGAGCAGTTCTTC.

The J gene is TRBJ1-1, the V gene TRBV7-9, with a tentative D call TRBD1 (5 bases). The CDR3 has 16 residues. CDR1 and CDR2 from the germline V gene are SEHNR and FQNEAQ (reference sequence). The V gene lost 3 bases and the J gene lost 7 bases, with 21 bases spanning the gap. CDR3 nucleotide sequence: TGTGCCAGCAGCTTTTTGTTCGGGGCCAGAGAGAATGAAGCTTTCTTT. Amino acid sequence: CASSFLFGARENEAFF.

This clonotype came up a few times. V is TRBV20-1 and J is TRBJ1-2; D not certain. There are 11 residues in the CDR3. V gave up 5 bases and J gave up 3 bases, with 7 bases separating them. Germline V gives CDR1 DFQATT, CDR2 SNEGSKA (reference sequence). CDR3: CSAPRDYGYTF. CDR3 coding DNA: TGCAGTGCTCCCAGAGACTATGGCTACACCTTC.

The chain joins TRBV4-1 to TRBJ2-7; tentatively, D is TRBD1 (7 bases). Germline loops: CDR1 MGHRA, CDR2 YSYEKL. This CDR3 comprises 16 residues. V shed 4 bases and J shed 3 bases, with 19 bases lying between them. The CDR3 region has the DNA TGCGCCAGCAGCCTATCTGGGGCAGGGGGACTCTACGAGCAGTACTTC. Translated, it gives CASSLSGAGGLYEQYF.

Concerning this clonotype: Given a much more abundant clone one base away, this may be a read error. The chain employs TRBV28 and TRBJ2-3, with D uncertain. The CDR3 covers 14 residues. Per germline, CDR1 MDHEN and CDR2 SYDVKM. The CDR3 loop reads CVSRGRQTTDTQYF. The CDR3 nucleotides are TGTGTCAGCAGAGGTCGGCAGACCACAGATACGCAGTATTTT.

This rearrangement joins TRBV6-1 to TRBJ2-5, with a possible D match to TRBD2 (6 bases). Germline lookup yields CDR1 MNHNS and CDR2 SASEGT. CDR3 length equals 13 residues. Trimming removed 8 bases from V and 5 bases from J, with 15 bases in between. Here the CDR3 DNA reads TGTGCCAGCCGGAGTTCGGGAGTGGAGACCCAGTACTTC. Protein product: CASRSSGVETQYF.

This clonotype was detected many times. The chain is built from TRBV12-5 and TRBJ2-7; TRBD1 might be the D (5 bases). The CDR3 loop spans 12 amino acids. Germline-derived CDR1 and CDR2 are LGHNT and FRNRAP. With 5 bases removed from V and 3 bases from J, the gap between germline ends came to 8 bases. In DNA, the CDR3 is TGTGCTAGTGGTCGAGACAGCTACGAGCAGTACTTC. Amino acid sequence: CASGRDSYEQYF.

The CDR3 is CASSGDRGSATNEKLFF. In nucleotides, the CDR3 is TGTGCCAGTAGTGGGGACAGGGGTTCGGCAACTAATGAAAAACTGTTTTTT. The chain combines TRBV19 with TRBJ1-4, with TRBD1 identical over 10 bases. V trimming: 5 bases; J trimming: 0 bases; junction bases outside the gene matches: 6. Germline-derived CDR1 and CDR2 are LNHDA and SQIVND (reference sequence). The CDR3 is 17 residues long. The variable domain in full, completed from reference TRBV19 and TRBJ1-4, reads DGGITQSPKYLFRKEGQNVTLSCEQNLNHDAMYWYRQDPGQGLRLIYYSQIVNDFQKGDIAEGYSVSREKKESFPLTVTSAQKNPTAFYLCASSGDRGSATNEKLFFGSGTQLSVL.

As regards this clonotype: A much larger clone differs by one base, so this may be a read error. CDR3 sequence reads: CASRRTSADTQYF. The CDR3, as DNA: TGTGCCAGCAGGCGGACTAGCGCAGATACGCAGTATTTT. The rearrangement joins TRBV6-1 to TRBJ2-3; 9 nucleotides align to TRBD2. Germline CDR1 reads MNHNS; CDR2 reads SASEGT. V trimming: 6 bases; J trimming: 4 bases; junction bases outside the gene matches: 2. The length of the CDR3 is 13 residues.